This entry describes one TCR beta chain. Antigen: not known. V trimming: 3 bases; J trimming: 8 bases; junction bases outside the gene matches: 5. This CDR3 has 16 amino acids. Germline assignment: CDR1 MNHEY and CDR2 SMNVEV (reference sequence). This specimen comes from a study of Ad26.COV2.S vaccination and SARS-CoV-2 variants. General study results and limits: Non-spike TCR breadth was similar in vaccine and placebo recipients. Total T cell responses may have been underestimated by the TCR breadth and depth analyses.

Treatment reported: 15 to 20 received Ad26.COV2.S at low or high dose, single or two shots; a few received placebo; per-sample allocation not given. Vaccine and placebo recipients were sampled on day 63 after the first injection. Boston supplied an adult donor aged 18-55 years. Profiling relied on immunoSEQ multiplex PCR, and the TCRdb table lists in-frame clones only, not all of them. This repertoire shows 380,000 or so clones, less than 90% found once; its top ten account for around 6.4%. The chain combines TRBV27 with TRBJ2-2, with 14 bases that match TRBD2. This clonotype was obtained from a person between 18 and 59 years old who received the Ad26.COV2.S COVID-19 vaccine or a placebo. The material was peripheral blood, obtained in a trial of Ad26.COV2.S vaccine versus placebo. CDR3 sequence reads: CASSFGTSGSYGELFF. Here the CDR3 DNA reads TGTGCCAGCAGTTTCGGGACTAGCGGGAGTTATGGGGAGCTGTTTTTT.